The text below deals with one T cell receptor (beta chain). Its antigen is unidentified. Generated by immunoSEQ multiplex PCR, the TCRdb table keeps only in-frame clones and is missing some. The sample carries about 350,000 clones, approximately 84% recorded once. This sample was included in a study of Ad26.COV2.S vaccination and SARS-CoV-2 variants. The study's findings and limits: Overall T cell responses may have been underestimated by the analyses of TCR breadth and depth.

V was shortened by 5 bases and J by 0 bases, with 7 bases between the two germline ends. CDR1 is SGHDN, CDR2 FVKESK, per germline. The CDR3 length is 13 residues. Indicated treatment: some 19 received Ad26.COV2.S at low or high dose, single or two shots; roughly five received placebo; per-sample allocation not given. Specimens were obtained on day 63 following the first vaccine or placebo injection. The receptor's source is a person aged 18-65 years who received the Ad26.COV2.S COVID-19 vaccine or a placebo. The chain is built from TRBV14 and TRBJ1-1; no reliable D call. This specimen was peripheral blood, taken in a trial of Ad26.COV2.S vaccine versus placebo. The CDR3 sequence: CASSWGLNTEAFF. As DNA, the CDR3 is TGTGCCAGCAGCTGGGGTCTGAACACTGAAGCTTTCTTT.